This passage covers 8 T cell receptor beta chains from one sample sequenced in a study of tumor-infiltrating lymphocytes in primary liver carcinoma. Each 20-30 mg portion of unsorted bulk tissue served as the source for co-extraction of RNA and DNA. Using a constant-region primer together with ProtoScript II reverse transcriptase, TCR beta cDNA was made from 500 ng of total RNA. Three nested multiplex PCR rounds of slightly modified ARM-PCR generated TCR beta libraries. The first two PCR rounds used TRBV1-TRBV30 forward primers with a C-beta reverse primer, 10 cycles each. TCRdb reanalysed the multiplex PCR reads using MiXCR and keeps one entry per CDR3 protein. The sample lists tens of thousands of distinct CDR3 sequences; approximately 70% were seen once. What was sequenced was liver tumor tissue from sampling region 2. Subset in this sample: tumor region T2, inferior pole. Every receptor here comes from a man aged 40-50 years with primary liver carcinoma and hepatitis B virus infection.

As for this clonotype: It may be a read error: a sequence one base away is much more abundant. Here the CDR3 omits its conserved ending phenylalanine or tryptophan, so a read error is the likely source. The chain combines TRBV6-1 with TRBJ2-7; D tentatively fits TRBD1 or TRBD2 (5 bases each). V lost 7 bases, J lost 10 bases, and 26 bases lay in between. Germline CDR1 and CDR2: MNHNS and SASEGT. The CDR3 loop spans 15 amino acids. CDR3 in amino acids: CASTPPGTATTRQYL. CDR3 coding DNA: TGTGCCAGCACCCCCCCCGGGACGGCTACTACGAGACAGTACCTC.

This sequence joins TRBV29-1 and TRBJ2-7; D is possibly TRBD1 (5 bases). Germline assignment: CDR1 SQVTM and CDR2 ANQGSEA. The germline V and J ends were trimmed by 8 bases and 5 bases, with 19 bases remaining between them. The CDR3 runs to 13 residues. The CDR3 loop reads CSIAPAGIHEQYF. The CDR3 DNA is TGCAGCATTGCCCCGGCAGGGATCCACGAGCAGTACTTC.

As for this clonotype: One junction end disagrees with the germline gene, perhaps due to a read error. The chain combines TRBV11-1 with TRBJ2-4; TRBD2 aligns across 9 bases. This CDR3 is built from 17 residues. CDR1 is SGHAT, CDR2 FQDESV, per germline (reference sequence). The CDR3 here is CAISLPGTSWTKNIQYF. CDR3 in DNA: TGTGCCATCAGCCTTCCCGGGACTAGCTGGACCAAAAACATCCAGTACTTC.

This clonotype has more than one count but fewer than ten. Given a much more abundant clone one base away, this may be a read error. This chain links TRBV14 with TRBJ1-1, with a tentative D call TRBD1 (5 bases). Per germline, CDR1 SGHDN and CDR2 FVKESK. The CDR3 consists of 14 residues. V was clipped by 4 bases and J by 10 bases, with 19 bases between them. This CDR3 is CASSRDQGPYPAFF. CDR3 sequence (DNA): TGTGCCAGCAGCCGAGATCAGGGCCCTTACCCAGCTTTCTTT.

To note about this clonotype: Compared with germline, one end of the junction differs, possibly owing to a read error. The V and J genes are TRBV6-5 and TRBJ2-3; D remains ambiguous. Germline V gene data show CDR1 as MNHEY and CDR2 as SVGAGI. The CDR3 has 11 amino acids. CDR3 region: CASSGWDMQYF. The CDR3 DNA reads TGTGCCAGTAGTGGATGGGATATGCAGTATTTT.

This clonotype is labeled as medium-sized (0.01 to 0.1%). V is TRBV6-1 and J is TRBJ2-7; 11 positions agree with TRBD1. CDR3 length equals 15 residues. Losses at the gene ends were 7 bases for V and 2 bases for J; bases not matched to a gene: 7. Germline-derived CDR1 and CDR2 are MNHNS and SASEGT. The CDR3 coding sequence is TGTGCCAGCACCCTGGAGGGACAGGGGGCCTACGAGCAGTACTTC. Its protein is CASTLEGQGAYEQYF.

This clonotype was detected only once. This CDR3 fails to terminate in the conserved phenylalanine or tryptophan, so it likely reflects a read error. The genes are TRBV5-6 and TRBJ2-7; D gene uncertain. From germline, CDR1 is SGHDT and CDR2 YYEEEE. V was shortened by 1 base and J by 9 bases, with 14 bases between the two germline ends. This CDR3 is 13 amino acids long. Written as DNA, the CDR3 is TGTGCCAGCAGCTTGTCGGGTGCCCGTGGGCAGTACCTC. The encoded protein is CASSLSGARGQYL.

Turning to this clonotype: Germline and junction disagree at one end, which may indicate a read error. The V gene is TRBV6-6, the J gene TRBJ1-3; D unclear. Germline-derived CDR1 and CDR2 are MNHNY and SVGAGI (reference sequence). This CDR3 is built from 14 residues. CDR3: CASSQNEAGNTTYF. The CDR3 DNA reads TGTGCCAGCAGTCAAAACGAAGCTGGAAATACCACATATTTT.